The 16 T cell receptor beta chains below were found in one sample sequenced in a study of graft-versus-host responses after intestinal transplantation. Only in-frame clones appear in the TCRdb table, and some are missing; sequencing was by immunoSEQ multiplex PCR. The table includes 35,000 to 40,000 clones, about 94% detected once. Specimen: PBMCs, collected 16 days after intestinal transplant. The receptors originated from a human patient who received an intestinal transplant, so some T cells may come from the graft donor.

The chain has TRBV18 and TRBJ2-1; 12 bases are a match to TRBD2. Trimming took 6 bases from V and 5 from J; bases not matched to a gene: 8. Germline loops: CDR1 KGHSH, CDR2 LQKENI. This CDR3 has 16 amino acids. The CDR3 spells CASSRRLAGVNNEQFF. The CDR3, as DNA: TGTGCCAGCTCCCGCAGACTAGCGGGAGTAAACAATGAGCAGTTCTTC. The full variable domain, rest sourced from reference TRBV18 and TRBJ2-1, is NAGVMQNPRHLVRRRGQEARLRCSPMKGHSHVYWYRQLPEEGLKFMVYLQKENIIDESGMPKERFSAEFPKEGPSILRIQQVVRGDSAAYFCASSRRLAGVNNEQFFGPGTRLTVL.

The chain combines TRBV7-8 with TRBJ2-5; TRBD2 agrees at 10 bases. This CDR3 has 18 residues. Germline V gives CDR1 SGHVS, CDR2 FQNEAQ. V shed 5 bases and J 1 base; nucleotides not matched to a gene: 13. The CDR3 DNA is TGTGCCAGCAGCCACCGGACTAGCGGAGATAACTCCCAAGAGACCCAGTACTTC. Translated: CASSHRTSGDNSQETQYF.

This chain uses TRBV7-3 with TRBJ2-3; D might be TRBD2 (5 bases). The germline V gene has CDR1 SGHTA and CDR2 FQGTGA. V dropped 0 bases and J dropped 0 bases, with 7 bases sitting between them. The CDR3 totals 15 residues. CDR3: CASSLTRASTDTQYF. CDR3 in DNA: TGTGCCAGCAGCTTAACGCGGGCTAGCACAGATACGCAGTATTTT.

CDR3 in amino acids: CASIGGVRNTEAFF. Written as DNA, the CDR3 is TGTGCCAGCATCGGAGGGGTTAGGAACACTGAAGCTTTCTTT. The chain recombines TRBV2 with TRBJ1-1; the D gene is possibly TRBD1 (5 bases). The germline CDR1 and CDR2 sequences are SNHLY and FYNNEI. V lost 7 bases, J lost 1 base, and 13 bases lay in between. This CDR3 is 14 amino acids long.

The chain couples TRBV27 to TRBJ1-3; TRBD1 is a possible D gene (5 bases). Germline lookup yields CDR1 MNHEY and CDR2 SMNVEV (reference sequence). The CDR3 is 14 amino acids. V lost 11 bases and J 4 bases, leaving 18 bases between the germline ends. The CDR3 sequence: CAPQPSDSGNTIYF. The CDR3 DNA sequence: TGTGCCCCACAACCATCAGACAGCGGAAACACCATATATTTT.

DNA for the CDR3: TGTGCCAGCAGCCCCAGGACTAGCGGGAGAAACGAGCAGTACTTC. This encodes CASSPRTSGRNEQYF. The V gene is TRBV4-2, the J gene TRBJ2-7; TRBD2 agrees at 13 bases. The J segment lost 5 bases and the V segment lost 4 bases, leaving 5 bases of the junction unmatched. Germline CDR1 reads LGHNA; CDR2 reads YNFKEQ. The CDR3 is made up of 15 amino acids.

The V and J genes are TRBV25-1 and TRBJ2-7, with 13 bases that match TRBD2. The ends lost 10 bases at V and 7 bases at J; junction bases unmatched: 7. This CDR3 spans 13 amino acids. Germline assignment: CDR1 MGHDK and CDR2 SYGVNS. This CDR3 reads CATGTSGVREQYF. The CDR3 coding sequence is TGTGCCACCGGGACTAGCGGGGTGAGGGAGCAGTACTTC.

As for this clone: Other DNA sequences in the sample encode the same CDR3. The V gene is TRBV5-6, the J gene TRBJ1-1; D is uncertain. The germline V gene encodes CDR1 SGHDT and CDR2 YYEEEE. The CDR3 is made up of 13 amino acids. V was pared by 6 bases and J by 2 bases, with 11 bases between. The CDR3 sequence is CASTGWANTEAFF. The CDR3 DNA follows: TGTGCCAGCACAGGCTGGGCCAACACTGAAGCTTTCTTT.

The V and J genes are TRBV4-3 and TRBJ1-2; 7 bases are shared with TRBD1. Germline values: CDR1 LGHNA, CDR2 YSLEER. Trimming cost V 3 bases and J 6 bases; bases outside gene matches: 10. This CDR3 is built from 15 residues. CDR3: CASSHKVQGQDGYTF. DNA of the CDR3: TGCGCCAGCAGCCACAAGGTACAGGGGCAGGATGGCTACACCTTC.

This clone came up a few times. J is TRBJ1-2 and V is TRBV28; a weak D match, TRBD1 (5 bases). V lost 3 bases, J lost 6 bases, and 8 bases lay in between. Germline assignment: CDR1 MDHEN and CDR2 SYDVKM. The CDR3 consists of 12 residues. The DNA of the CDR3 is TGTGCCAGCAGTTTTGGGGGGGATGGCTACACCTTC. It codes for CASSFGGDGYTF.

This chain connects TRBV28 to TRBJ2-7; 9 positions match TRBD2. Trimming cost V 10 bases and J 3 bases; bases outside gene matches: 10. Germline lookup yields CDR1 MDHEN and CDR2 SYDVKM. This CDR3 is built from 14 residues. CDR3 sequence: CATKGSGSLYEQYF. The CDR3 coding sequence is TGTGCCACCAAGGGTAGCGGGAGTCTCTACGAGCAGTACTTC.

The chain employs TRBV7-9 and TRBJ2-7; 8 nucleotides match TRBD1. In germline, CDR1 is SEHNR, CDR2 FQNEAQ (reference sequence). This CDR3 spans 18 amino acids. V was pared by 5 bases and J by 5 bases, with 20 bases of the junction left unmatched. CDR3 DNA sequence: TGTGCCAGCAGCGACAAATTGGACAGGGTCGGATTTTATGACGAGCAGTACTTC. It is translated as CASSDKLDRVGFYDEQYF.

This clone was detected once. The chain recombines TRBV7-8 with TRBJ2-1; D is uncertain. Trimming removed 1 base at V and 0 bases at J, with 10 bases between. CDR1 and CDR2 from the germline V gene are SGHVS and FQNEAQ. The length of the CDR3 is 16 residues. The CDR3 bases are TGTGCCAGCAGCTTAGACCGAGACCCCTCCTACAATGAGCAGTTCTTC. It encodes CASSLDRDPSYNEQFF.

The rearrangement uses TRBV4-3 and TRBJ1-1; TRBD1 matches at 7 bases. From germline, CDR1 is LGHNA and CDR2 YSLEER. The CDR3 loop spans 15 amino acids. The ends lost 0 bases at V and 2 bases at J; junction bases unmatched: 3. CDR3 in DNA: TGCGCCAGCAGCCAAGATCAGGGGGAAAACACTGAAGCTTTCTTT. This gives the protein CASSQDQGENTEAFF.

J is TRBJ2-3 and V is TRBV7-2, with D hard to call. The CDR3 consists of 15 residues. CDR1 is SGHTA, CDR2 FQGNSA, per germline. V shed 1 base and J shed 5 bases, with 13 bases lying between them. CDR3 sequence (DNA): TGTGCCAGCAGCTTAGGTCCGGTCGGTGGAGATACGCAGTATTTT. Translation: CASSLGPVGGDTQYF.

The chain has TRBV6-5 and TRBJ1-1; TRBD1 aligns across 8 bases. J lost 3 bases, V lost 6 bases, and 6 bases had no gene match. The CDR3 runs to 14 residues. From germline, CDR1 is MNHEY and CDR2 SVGAGI. Written as DNA, the CDR3 is TGTGCCAGCAGCCCCAGGGGGCTAGACACTGAAGCTTTCTTT. The encoded protein is CASSPRGLDTEAFF.